This TCR beta chain was sequenced for a study of blood T cell repertoires in COVID-19. Study-wide context: The United States, Italy and Spain supplied acute and convalescent COVID-19 samples. The analysed material was cDNA or gDNA that came from T cells, B-cell-depleted T cells, or PBMCs.

Original handling: Estimation of nucleated cell counts was performed using reference gene primer amplification. The protocol was immunoSEQ multiplex PCR, while the TCRdb copy is restricted to in-frame clones and leaves out a portion. Clonal size and the V and J genes are those of that table, whereas D and trimming came from the DNA. The sample lists approximately 120,000 clones; around three quarters were seen once. This clone has a handful of counts. This TCR was sampled from a man aged 35 to 55 with active or convalescent COVID-19. Input material: peripheral blood.

DNA of the CDR3: TGTGCCAGCAGTTTCCCCGGGACAGGGGTTGTGGGCTACACCTTC. It yields the protein CASSFPGTGVVGYTF. The rearrangement links TRBV28 to TRBJ1-2; 10 bases align to TRBD1. The CDR3 is 15 residues long. With V trimmed by 3 bases and J by 8 bases, 9 bases remained unmatched. Germline V gene sequence: CDR1 MDHEN, CDR2 SYDVKM.